This TCR beta chain is drawn from a study of cytomegalovirus exposure and HLA in healthy donors. It was with 60 Vbeta and 13 Jbeta primers that the PCR ran. Profiling relied on immunoSEQ multiplex PCR, and the TCRdb table lists in-frame clones only, not all of them. Of 150,000 or so clones in the sample, approximately 81% are singletons; the top ten hold roughly 0.69%. The V gene end was trimmed by 3 bases and the J gene end by 4 bases; junction bases not matched to a gene: 3. CDR3 length equals 15 residues. Germline CDR1 is MDHEN and CDR2 is SYDVKM. This receptor was identified in a woman younger than 30 in good health and CMV-seronegative. Sequenced material: PBMCs. The rearrangement uses TRBV28 and TRBJ2-7, with TRBD2 matching 13 bases. CDR3 sequence: CASSFRTSGSYEQYF. Written as DNA, the CDR3 is TGTGCCAGCAGTTTCCGGACTAGCGGGAGTTACGAGCAGTACTTC.